Here is one TCR beta chain with its context. The sample originates from a study of CD8 T cells in Susac syndrome. V was pared by 4 bases and J by 0 bases, with 16 bases between. CDR3 length equals 16 residues. The germline V gene has CDR1 MDHEN and CDR2 SYDVKM. When the RNA was reverse transcribed, random hexamers were used with an input of roughly 0.45 to 1 ug. TCRdb re-analysed the immunoSEQ multiplex PCR reads in MiXCR, keeping a single row per CDR3 protein. The table lists 180,000 or so distinct CDR3 sequences, around 96% of them singletons. Sequences were obtained from CD4+ T cells from PBMCs. The J gene is TRBJ2-7, the V gene TRBV28, with D perhaps matching TRBD2 (5 bases). The sequence was collected from a human donor in good health. The CDR3 here is CASSSHPGSSSYEQYF. Here the CDR3 DNA reads TGTGCCAGCAGTTCCCATCCGGGATCGAGCTCCTACGAGCAGTACTTC.